This T cell receptor beta chain was documented in a study of cytomegalovirus exposure and HLA in healthy donors. Whole-study results and caveats: Reports indicated that the classifier achieved high specificity and sensitivity in diagnosing cytomegalovirus status. CMV antigen specificity of three CMV-associated chains was confirmed in vitro.

In regard to this clone: Antigen: not known.

J lost 6 bases, V lost 0 bases, and 11 bases had no gene match. The germline V gene has CDR1 LNHNV and CDR2 YYDKDF (reference sequence). This CDR3 has 19 amino acids. Separate from the 666-subject first cohort, the 120-subject validation cohort was the one that the donors belonged to. Using immunoSEQ multiplex PCR, the repertoire was profiled, and TCRdb retains in-frame clones only, with some absent. The sample includes over 55,000 clones, 90% to 97% of them seen just once. The sequence was obtained from a man aged 18 to 30 in good health and CMV-seronegative. The genes are TRBV15 and TRBJ2-2; 12 bases agree with TRBD2. Sequenced material: PBMCs. The CDR3 bases are TGTGCCACCAGCAGAGATTTTCTAGCGGGAGGGCCTTTGTCCGGGGAGCTGTTTTTT. Translating it yields CATSRDFLAGGPLSGELFF.